This is a list of T cell receptor beta chains from one sample in a study of blood T cell repertoires in COVID-19. TCRdb's copy holds only in-frame clones and misses some; the assay was immunoSEQ multiplex PCR. This sample has just over 95,000 clones, with around 80% found just once. The sample comprised peripheral blood. The receptors here all came from an elderly man with acute or convalescent COVID-19. Each CDR3 is given with its conserved first and last residue. A D gene is named only where the DNA matches it firmly. Size values are once, few and many counts, or a class for expanded clones, and some rows have none.

d_call	v_call	clone_size	j_call	cdr3_aa	cdr3_nt
.	TRBV11-2	.	TRBJ2-3	CASSLDRWTDTQYF	TGTGCCAGCAGCTTAGATCGGTGGACAGATACGCAGTATTTT
TRBD1	TRBV7-2	.	TRBJ2-7	CASSLATGGPYEQYF	TGTGCCAGCAGCTTAGCGACAGGGGGCCCCTACGAGCAGTACTTC
.	TRBV6-6	.	TRBJ1-4	CASGRQSNEKLFF	TGTGCCAGCGGTCGGCAGTCTAATGAAAAACTGTTTTTT
.	TRBV7-8	.	TRBJ2-1	CASSLGGGGRTYNEQFF	TGTGCCAGCAGCTTAGGAGGGGGGGGAAGGACCTACAATGAGCAGTTCTTC
.	TRBV19	.	TRBJ2-1	CASSKLVSNEQFF	TGTGCCAGTAGTAAGTTAGTCTCCAATGAGCAGTTCTTC
TRBD2	TRBV5-6	.	TRBJ2-2	CASSHPGTSKTGELFF	TGTGCCAGCAGCCATCCCGGGACTAGTAAAACCGGGGAGCTGTTTTTT
TRBD2	TRBV7-8	.	TRBJ2-2	CASLAGANTGELFF	TGTGCCAGCCTAGCGGGGGCGAACACCGGGGAGCTGTTTTTT
TRBD1	TRBV24-1	.	TRBJ2-5	CATSVRDREETQYF	TGTGCCACCAGTGTCCGGGACAGGGAAGAGACCCAGTACTTC
TRBD2	TRBV6-2/TRBV6-3	.	TRBJ2-1	CASSYATSGSHNEQFF	TGTGCCAGCAGTTACGCCACTAGCGGGAGCCACAATGAGCAGTTCTTC
TRBD2	TRBV30	.	TRBJ2-1	CAWSVVSGGRNEQFF	TGTGCCTGGAGTGTAGTTAGCGGGGGGCGCAATGAGCAGTTCTTC
.	TRBV5-1	.	TRBJ1-3	CASSLAATRGNTIYF	TGCGCCAGCAGCTTGGCCGCAACACGCGGAAACACCATATATTTT
.	TRBV7-2	.	TRBJ2-7	CASSYGGSYEQYF	TGTGCCAGCAGCTACGGGGGCTCCTACGAGCAGTACTTC
.	TRBV5-8	.	TRBJ1-2	CASSSDPTGSGYGYTF	TGTGCCAGCAGCTCGGACCCGACCGGGAGTGGGTATGGCTACACCTTC
.	TRBV9	.	TRBJ2-7	CASSPQAGYEQYF	TGTGCCAGCTCCCCGCAAGCTGGCTACGAGCAGTACTTC
.	TRBV28	.	TRBJ1-3	CASSLNRNTIYF	TGTGCCAGCAGTTTGAACAGAAACACCATATATTTT
.	TRBV6-2/TRBV6-3	.	TRBJ1-5	CASSFTGAPNQPQHF	TGTGCCAGCAGTTTTACTGGGGCCCCCAATCAGCCCCAGCATTTT
TRBD2	TRBV10-1	.	TRBJ2-1	CASSRTSGSNEQFF	TGCGCCAGCAGTCGGACTAGCGGGAGCAATGAGCAGTTCTTC
TRBD1	TRBV4-3	once	TRBJ2-1	CASSQGDRAGNEQFF	TGCGCCAGCAGCCAGGGGGACAGGGCTGGGAATGAGCAGTTCTTC
TRBD1	TRBV18	.	TRBJ1-2	CASSTGQGASNYGYTF	TGTGCCAGCTCCACGGGACAGGGGGCGTCTAACTATGGCTACACCTTC
TRBD1	TRBV18	.	TRBJ2-7	CASSPGQGAREQYF	TGTGCCAGCTCTCCTGGACAGGGGGCAAGAGAGCAGTACTTC
.	TRBV7-2	.	TRBJ2-2	CASSLAGHASGELFF	TGTGCCAGCAGCTTAGCGGGACACGCGTCCGGGGAGCTGTTTTTT
TRBD1	TRBV5-4	.	TRBJ2-7	CASSFSGTGSYEQYF	TGTGCCAGCAGCTTTTCCGGGACAGGATCCTACGAGCAGTACTTC
.	TRBV3-1/TRBV3-2	.	TRBJ2-1	CASSHLGGSRYNEQFF	TGTGCCAGCAGCCATCTGGGGGGAAGTCGGTACAATGAGCAGTTCTTC
.	TRBV10-1	many	TRBJ1-1	CASSDYQNEAFF	TGCGCCAGCAGTGACTACCAAAATGAAGCTTTCTTT
TRBD1	TRBV5-1	.	TRBJ1-2	CASSLTGTANYGYTF	TGCGCCAGCAGCTTGACAGGGACAGCTAACTATGGCTACACCTTC
.	TRBV25-1	.	TRBJ1-1	CASSPLGGSGTEAFF	TGTGCCAGCAGCCCCCTGGGGGGGTCCGGCACTGAAGCTTTCTTT
TRBD2	TRBV2	many	TRBJ2-4	CASSDTSGLAKNIQYF	TGTGCCAGCAGTGACACTAGCGGCTTAGCCAAAAACATTCAGTACTTC
.	TRBV2	.	TRBJ2-7	CASKETGSYEQYF	TGTGCCAGCAAAGAGACAGGCTCCTACGAGCAGTACTTC
.	TRBV2	.	TRBJ1-5	CASRSKGGNNQPQHF	TGTGCCAGCAGATCGAAGGGCGGGAACAATCAGCCCCAGCATTTT
.	TRBV6-6	.	TRBJ1-6	CASSSTVDSPLHF	TGTGCCAGCAGTTCTACGGTCGATTCACCCCTCCACTTT
.	TRBV21-1	.	TRBJ2-7	CASSAVSGTVYEQYF	TGTGCCAGCAGCGCAGTCTCCGGGACAGTGTACGAGCAGTACTTC
TRBD1	TRBV5-4	.	TRBJ1-4	CASSLAGQGAEKLFF	TGTGCCAGCAGCTTGGCGGGACAGGGGGCGGAAAAACTGTTTTTT
TRBD1	TRBV28	once	TRBJ1-4	CASSLDSGTGHEKLFF	TGTGCCAGCAGTTTAGATTCCGGGACAGGTCATGAAAAACTGTTTTTT
.	TRBV6-5	.	TRBJ2-3	CASRMGQGVAQYF	TGTGCCAGCCGGATGGGCCAAGGGGTCGCGCAGTATTTT
TRBD1	TRBV5-1	.	TRBJ2-7	CASSSRTGGSYEQYF	TGCGCCAGCAGCTCCCGGACAGGGGGCTCCTACGAGCAGTACTTC
.	TRBV6-2/TRBV6-3	.	TRBJ1-5	CASSYLGRGRQPQHF	TGTGCCAGCAGTTACTTAGGGCGCGGGCGGCAGCCCCAGCATTTT
TRBD2	TRBV7-2	.	TRBJ2-7	CASSLGTSGTYEQYF	TGTGCCAGCAGCTTAGGGACTAGCGGGACCTACGAGCAGTACTTC
.	TRBV30	once	TRBJ1-2	CACLNRGSYGYTF	TGTGCCTGTTTGAATCGGGGGAGCTATGGCTACACCTTC
.	TRBV27	.	TRBJ2-1	CASRNTRETFF	TGTGCCAGCCGAAACACTCGGGAAACGTTCTTC
TRBD1	TRBV30	.	TRBJ1-2	CAWSVQGAEGYTF	TGTGCCTGGAGCGTTCAGGGGGCAGAAGGCTACACCTTC
TRBD1	TRBV27	.	TRBJ1-2	CASSLTQTGSYGYTF	TGTGCCAGCAGTTTGACTCAGACAGGGAGCTATGGCTACACCTTC
.	TRBV3-1/TRBV3-2	.	TRBJ1-6	CASSARGSSYNSPLHF	TGTGCCAGCAGCGCCAGGGGCAGCTCCTATAATTCACCCCTCCACTTT
.	TRBV28	few	TRBJ1-5	CASSLRTRGDNQPQHF	TGTGCCAGCAGTTTACGAACACGCGGTGACAATCAGCCCCAGCATTTT
.	TRBV10-3	.	TRBJ1-5	CAISESPISNQPQHF	TGTGCCATCAGTGAGAGTCCTATTAGCAATCAGCCCCAGCATTTT
.	TRBV6-1	.	TRBJ1-5	CASSEVRHLQHF	TGTGCCAGCAGTGAAGTAAGACACTTGCAGCATTTT
.	TRBV5-1	.	TRBJ2-2	CASSSNAGTNTGELFF	TGCGCCAGCAGCTCCAATGCGGGGACGAACACCGGGGAGCTGTTTTTT
TRBD2	TRBV30	.	TRBJ2-1	CAWSEVAGGEQFF	TGTGCCTGGAGTGAGGTAGCGGGAGGGGAGCAGTTCTTC
.	TRBV7-2	.	TRBJ1-5	CASSLEVDSAQHF	TGTGCCAGCAGCTTAGAAGTAGACTCTGCCCAGCATTTT
TRBD1	TRBV9	medium-sized	TRBJ2-7	CASSVEGRDSHEQYF	TGTGCCAGCAGCGTAGAAGGAAGGGACAGTCACGAGCAGTACTTC
.	TRBV4-3	.	TRBJ1-5	CASSQVLGQGDQPQHF	TGCGCCAGCAGCCAAGTCTTGGGCCAGGGCGATCAGCCCCAGCATTTT
.	TRBV7-9	.	TRBJ2-3	CASSRLPRTSQYF	TGTGCCAGCAGCAGACTCCCCAGGACTTCGCAGTATTTT
.	TRBV9	.	TRBJ1-6	CASSPAAADSPLHF	TGTGCCAGCAGCCCGGCGGCCGCGGATTCACCCCTCCACTTT
TRBD2	TRBV6-2/TRBV6-3	.	TRBJ2-2	CASSRLAGGGELFF	TGTGCCAGCAGCAGACTAGCGGGGGGCGGGGAGCTGTTTTTT